This TCR beta chain is drawn from a study of graft-versus-host responses after intestinal transplantation. For this clone: Its specificity is not known.

Sequenced by immunoSEQ multiplex PCR; TCRdb stores in-frame clones only, minus some. The sample includes 80,000 to 100,000 clones, about 89% of them seen just once. Whole-study results and caveats: Graft-versus-host to host-versus-graft clonal ratios in allografts were high in patients with graft-donor T cell macrochimerism.

The CDR3 contains 14 residues. V gave up 5 bases and J gave up 3 bases, with 13 bases separating them. The germline CDR1 and CDR2 sequences are MNHNY and SVGAGI (reference sequence). The source is a human donor who received an intestinal transplant. The sequencing used unstimulated CD4+ T cells sorted from spleen or lymph node cells, collected before intestinal transplant. This chain connects TRBV6-6 to TRBJ1-2, with TRBD1 as a possible D gene (5 bases). The CDR3 loop is CASSPSGGDYGYTF. For the CDR3, the DNA is TGTGCCAGCAGTCCATCTGGGGGGGACTATGGCTACACCTTC.